This T cell receptor beta chain is from a study of cytomegalovirus exposure and HLA in healthy donors. About the study: Genotyping showed 81% of over 350 donors falling in the Caucasian-associated ancestry cluster.

Trimming pared 2 bases from V and 7 bases from J, leaving 15 bases between. This CDR3 contains 14 residues. The germline V gene has CDR1 SGHDT and CDR2 YYEEEE. Study findings and constraints: Later analysis indicated greater clonal expansion among HLA-associated TCR beta chains than among equally common other chains. As was reported, the HLA-A and HLA-B alleles of most subjects were accurately predicted from TCR beta sequences.

With 60 Vbeta and 13 Jbeta primers, the PCR was carried out. Some clones are missing from TCRdb's copy, which holds only in-frame ones; the method was immunoSEQ multiplex PCR. The sample contains roughly 190,000 clones, approximately 12% of which appear only once. In this sample, this clone turned up a few times. Its antigen remains unidentified. The sample consisted of PBMCs. The TCR sequence derives from a man aged 50 to 60 in good health and CMV-seropositive. The chain is built from TRBV5-6 and TRBJ1-1, with D possibly TRBD1 on 6 matching bases. Here the CDR3 reads CASSLGVQGYEAFF. The CDR3 nucleotides are TGTGCCAGCAGCTTAGGGGTCCAGGGGTATGAAGCTTTCTTT.